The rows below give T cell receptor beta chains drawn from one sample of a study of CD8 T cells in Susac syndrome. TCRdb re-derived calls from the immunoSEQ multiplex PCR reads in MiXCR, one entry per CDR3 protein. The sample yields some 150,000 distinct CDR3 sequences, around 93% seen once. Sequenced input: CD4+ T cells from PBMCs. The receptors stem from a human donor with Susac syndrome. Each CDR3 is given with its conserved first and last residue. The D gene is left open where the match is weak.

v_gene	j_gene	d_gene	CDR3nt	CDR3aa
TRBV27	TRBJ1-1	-	TGTGCCAGCACTTCAGGGCCGGGGAGCGAAGCTTTCTTT	CASTSGPGSEAFF
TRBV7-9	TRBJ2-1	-	TGTGCCAGCAGCCCTCGCGTACTCTCCTACAATGAGCAGTTCTTC	CASSPRVLSYNEQFF
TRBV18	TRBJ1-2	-	TGTGCCAGCTCACCCGTGACAGGCCAGGGGGGCTACACCTTC	CASSPVTGQGGYTF
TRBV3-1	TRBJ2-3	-	TGTGCCAGCAGCCAAGGGGCTAGAAGCACAGATACGCAGTATTTT	CASSQGARSTDTQYF
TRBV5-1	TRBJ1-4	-	TGCGCCAGCAGCTTGGCGGCAGGAGCAACTAATGAAAAACTGTTTTTT	CASSLAAGATNEKLFF
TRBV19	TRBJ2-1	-	TGTGCCAGTAGTATAACAGGGAACAATGAGCAGTTCTTC	CASSITGNNEQFF
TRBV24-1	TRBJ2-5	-	TGTGCCACCAGTGATCCTAGCAGGGAAGAGACCCAGTACTTC	CATSDPSREETQYF
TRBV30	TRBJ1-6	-	TGTGCCTGGTCGCTAGCCCCTCCACCCCTCCACTTT	CAWSLAPPPLHF
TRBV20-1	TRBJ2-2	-	TGCAGCGCGACCCTAGCGAGCACCGGGGAGCTGTTTTTT	CSATLASTGELFF
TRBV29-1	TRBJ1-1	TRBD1	TGCAGCGGAAGACAGGGGGCATCTGAAGCTTTCTTT	CSGRQGASEAFF
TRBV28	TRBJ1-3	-	TGTGCCAGCAGCCCACAGGTCCCCTCTGGAAACACCATATATTTT	CASSPQVPSGNTIYF
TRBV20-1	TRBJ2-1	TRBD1	TGCAGTGCTAGAAACGAGTTGGGACAGGGAGGCGGCAATGAGCAGTTCTTC	CSARNELGQGGGNEQFF
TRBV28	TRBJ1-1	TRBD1	TGTGCCAGCAGTTTCCCAGGGACAGGGAAGGCTTTCTTT	CASSFPGTGKAFF
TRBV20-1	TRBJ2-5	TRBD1	TGCAGTGCTAGCCTCATGGACAGGGGTGAGACCCAGTACTTC	CSASLMDRGETQYF
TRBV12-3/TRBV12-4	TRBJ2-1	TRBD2	TGTGCCAGCAGTTTATGGCCTAGCGGGGGGCTTGAGCAGTTCTTC	CASSLWPSGGLEQFF
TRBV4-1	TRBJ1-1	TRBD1	TGCGCCAGCAGCCCCGCCAGACAGGGGAAGACTGAAGCTTTCTTT	CASSPARQGKTEAFF
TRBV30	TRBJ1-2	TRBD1	TGTGCCTGGAGTGTACGGACAGGGCTTGGCTACACCTTC	CAWSVRTGLGYTF
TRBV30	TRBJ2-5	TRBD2	TGTGCCTGGAGTCCCCCCCCGGGACTAGCGGGAGGGGCCAAGACCCAGTACTTC	CAWSPPPGLAGGAKTQYF
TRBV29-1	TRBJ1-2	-	TGCAGCACGGGATCGGACCGAGTTATCGGCTACACCTTC	CSTGSDRVIGYTF
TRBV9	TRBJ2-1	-	TGTGCCAGCAGCCCCCGGACGAAGGGGGGTGAGCAGTTCTTC	CASSPRTKGGEQFF